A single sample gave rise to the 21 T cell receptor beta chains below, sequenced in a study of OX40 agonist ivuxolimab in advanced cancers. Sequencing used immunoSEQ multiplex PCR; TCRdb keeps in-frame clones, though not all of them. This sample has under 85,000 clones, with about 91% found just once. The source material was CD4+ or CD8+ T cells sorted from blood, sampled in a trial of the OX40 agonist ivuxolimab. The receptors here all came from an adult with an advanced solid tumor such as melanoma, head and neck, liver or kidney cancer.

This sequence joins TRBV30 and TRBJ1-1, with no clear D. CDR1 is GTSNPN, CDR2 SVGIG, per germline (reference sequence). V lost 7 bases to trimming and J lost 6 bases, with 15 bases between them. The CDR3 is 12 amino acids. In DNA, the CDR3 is TGTGCCTTCTCAGAAAGTTACGCTGAAGCTTTCTTT. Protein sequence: CAFSESYAEAFF.

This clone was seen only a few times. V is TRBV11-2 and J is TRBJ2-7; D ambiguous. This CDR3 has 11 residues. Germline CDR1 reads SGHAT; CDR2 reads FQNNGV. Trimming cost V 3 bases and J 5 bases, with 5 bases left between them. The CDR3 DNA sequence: TGTGCCAGCAGCTTGGCAAACGAGCAGTACTTC. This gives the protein CASSLANEQYF.

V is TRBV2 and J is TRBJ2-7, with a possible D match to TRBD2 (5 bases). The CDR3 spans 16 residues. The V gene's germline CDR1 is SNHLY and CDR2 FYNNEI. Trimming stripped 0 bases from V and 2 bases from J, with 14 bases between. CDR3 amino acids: CASSEARTSSTYEQYF. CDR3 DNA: TGTGCCAGCAGTGAAGCGCGGACTTCCTCTACCTACGAGCAGTACTTC.

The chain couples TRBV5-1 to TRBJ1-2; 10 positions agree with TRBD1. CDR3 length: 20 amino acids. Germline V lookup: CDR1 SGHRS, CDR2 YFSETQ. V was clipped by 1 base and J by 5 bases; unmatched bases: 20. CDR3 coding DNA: TGCGCCAGCAGCTTGCGCCCAGCCGGGACAGGGGAGGCATTGGGGTATGGCTACACCTTC. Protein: CASSLRPAGTGEALGYGYTF. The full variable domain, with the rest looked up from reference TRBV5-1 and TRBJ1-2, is KAGVTQTPRYLIKTRGQQVTLSCSPISGHRSVSWYQQTPGQGLQFLFEYFSETQRNKGNFPGRFSGRQFSNSRSEMNVSTLELGDSALYLCASSLRPAGTGEALGYGYTFGSGTRLTVV.

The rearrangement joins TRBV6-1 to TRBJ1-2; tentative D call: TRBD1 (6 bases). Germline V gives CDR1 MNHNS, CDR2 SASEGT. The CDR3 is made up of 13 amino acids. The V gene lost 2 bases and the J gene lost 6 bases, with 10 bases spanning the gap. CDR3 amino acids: CASSEWGAHGYTF. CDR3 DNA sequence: TGTGCCAGCAGTGAATGGGGGGCGCATGGCTACACCTTC.

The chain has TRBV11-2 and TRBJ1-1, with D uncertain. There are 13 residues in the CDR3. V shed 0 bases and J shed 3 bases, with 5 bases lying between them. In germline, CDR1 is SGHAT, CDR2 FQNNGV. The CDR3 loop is CASSLDRYTEAFF. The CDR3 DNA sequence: TGTGCCAGCAGCTTAGATCGCTACACTGAAGCTTTCTTT.

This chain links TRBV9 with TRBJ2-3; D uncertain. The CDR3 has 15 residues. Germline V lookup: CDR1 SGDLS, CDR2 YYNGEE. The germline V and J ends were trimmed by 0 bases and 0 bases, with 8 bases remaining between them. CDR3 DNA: TGTGCCAGCAGCGTAGGGAGCGTTAGCACAGATACGCAGTATTTT. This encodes CASSVGSVSTDTQYF.

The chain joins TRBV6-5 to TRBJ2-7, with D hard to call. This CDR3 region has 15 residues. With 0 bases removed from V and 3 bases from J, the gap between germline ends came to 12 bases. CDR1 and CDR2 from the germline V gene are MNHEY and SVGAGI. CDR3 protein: CASSYSPTYIYEQYF. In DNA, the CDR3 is TGTGCCAGCAGTTACTCGCCAACATACATCTACGAGCAGTACTTC.

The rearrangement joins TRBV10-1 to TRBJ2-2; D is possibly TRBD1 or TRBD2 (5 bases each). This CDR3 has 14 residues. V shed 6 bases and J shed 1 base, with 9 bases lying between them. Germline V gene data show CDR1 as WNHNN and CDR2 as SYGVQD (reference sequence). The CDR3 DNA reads TGCGCCAGCAGGAGGGGTTTGAACACCGGGGAGCTGTTTTTT. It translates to CASRRGLNTGELFF.

The CDR3 DNA follows: TGTGCCAGCAGCCAGGGGGGGGGAGCTGGGCCCCAGCATTTT. Protein sequence: CASSQGGGAGPQHF. V gene TRBV7-8 combines with J gene TRBJ1-5, with TRBD1 identical over 7 bases. Germline V CDR1 and CDR2: SGHVS, FQNEAQ. The ends lost 5 bases at V and 9 bases at J; junction bases unmatched: 10. This CDR3 spans 14 amino acids.

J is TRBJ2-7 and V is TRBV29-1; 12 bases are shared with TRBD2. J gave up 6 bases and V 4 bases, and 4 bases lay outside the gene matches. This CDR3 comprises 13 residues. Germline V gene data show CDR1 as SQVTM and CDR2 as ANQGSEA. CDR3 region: CSVVGLAGSEQYF. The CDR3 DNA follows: TGCAGCGTTGTCGGACTAGCGGGGTCCGAGCAGTACTTC.

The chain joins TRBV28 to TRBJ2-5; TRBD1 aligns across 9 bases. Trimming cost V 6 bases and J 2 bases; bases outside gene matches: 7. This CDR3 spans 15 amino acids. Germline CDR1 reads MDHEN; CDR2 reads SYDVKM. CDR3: CASRDRGRKQETQYF. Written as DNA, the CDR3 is TGTGCCAGCAGAGACAGGGGGAGAAAGCAAGAGACCCAGTACTTC.

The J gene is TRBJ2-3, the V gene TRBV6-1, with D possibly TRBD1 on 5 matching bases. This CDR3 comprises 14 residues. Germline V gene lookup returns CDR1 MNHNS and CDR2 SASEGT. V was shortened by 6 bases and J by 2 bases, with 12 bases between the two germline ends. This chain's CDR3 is CASRKSGNTDTQYF. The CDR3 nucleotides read TGTGCCAGCAGAAAGTCAGGGAACACAGATACGCAGTATTTT.

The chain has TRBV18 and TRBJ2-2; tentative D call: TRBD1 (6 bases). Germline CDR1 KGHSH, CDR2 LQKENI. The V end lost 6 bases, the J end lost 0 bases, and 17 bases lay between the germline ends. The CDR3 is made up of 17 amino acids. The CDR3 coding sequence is TGTGCCAGCTCCCAATATAGACAGGTGGCGAACACCGGGGAGCTGTTTTTT. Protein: CASSQYRQVANTGELFF.

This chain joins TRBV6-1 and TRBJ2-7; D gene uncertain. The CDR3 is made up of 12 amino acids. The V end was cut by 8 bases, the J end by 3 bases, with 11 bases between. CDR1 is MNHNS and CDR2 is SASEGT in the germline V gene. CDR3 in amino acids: CASRISSYEQYF. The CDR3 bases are TGTGCCAGCCGGATTAGCAGCTACGAGCAGTACTTC.

The CDR3 DNA sequence: TGTGCCAGCTCACCACTCCCCGGAGAGAACACTGAAGCTTTCTTT. Translation: CASSPLPGENTEAFF. The chain uses TRBV18 and TRBJ1-1; D unresolved. CDR1 and CDR2 (germline): KGHSH, LQKENI. The CDR3 spans 15 residues. V lost 1 base and J 1 base, leaving 10 bases between the germline ends.

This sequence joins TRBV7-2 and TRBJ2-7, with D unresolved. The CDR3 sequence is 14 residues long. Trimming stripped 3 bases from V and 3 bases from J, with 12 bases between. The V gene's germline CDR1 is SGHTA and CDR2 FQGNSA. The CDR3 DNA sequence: TGTGCCAGCAGCTTCGGCCTTTCCCTCTACGAGCAGTACTTC. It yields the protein CASSFGLSLYEQYF.

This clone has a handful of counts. CDR3 sequence (DNA): TGTGCCAGCAGCCGGTGGCACCCTATGGACACCGGGGAGCTGTTTTTT. Translated: CASSRWHPMDTGELFF. The chain is built from TRBV2 and TRBJ2-2; no reliable D call. Germline V gene sequence: CDR1 SNHLY, CDR2 FYNNEI. This CDR3 is built from 16 residues. Trimming removed 6 bases at V and 3 bases at J, with 17 bases between. The entire variable domain, with the rest obtained from reference TRBV2 and TRBJ2-2, is as follows: EPEVTQTPSHQVTQMGQEVILRCVPISNHLYFYWYRQILGQKVEFLVSFYNNEISEKSEIFDDQFSVERPDGSNFTLKIRSTKLEDSAMYFCASSRWHPMDTGELFFGEGSRLTVL.

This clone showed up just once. The CDR3 sequence: CASSGFRREKLFF. CDR3 nucleotides: TGTGCCAGCAGTGGCTTCCGGAGAGAAAAACTGTTTTTT. This chain connects TRBV6-4 to TRBJ1-4; D unresolved. Germline lookup yields CDR1 MRHNA and CDR2 SNTAGT. V lost 4 bases to trimming and J lost 8 bases, with 11 bases between them. The CDR3 length is 13 residues.

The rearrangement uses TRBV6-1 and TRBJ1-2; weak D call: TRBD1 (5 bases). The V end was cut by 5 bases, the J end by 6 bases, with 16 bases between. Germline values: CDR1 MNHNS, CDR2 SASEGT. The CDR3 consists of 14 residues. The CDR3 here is CASSLGETADGYTF. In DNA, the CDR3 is TGTGCCAGCAGTTTAGGGGAAACGGCGGATGGCTACACCTTC.

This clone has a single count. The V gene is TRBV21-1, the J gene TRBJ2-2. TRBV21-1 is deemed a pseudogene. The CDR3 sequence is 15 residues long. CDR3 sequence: CASSTEGKVSGELFF. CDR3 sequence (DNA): TGTGCCAGCTCAACGGAAGGGAAGGTATCCGGGGAGCTGTTTTTT.